This entry lists 23 T cell receptor beta chains sequenced from one sample in a study of vaccination effects on CD4 cells after COVID-19. These receptors have no known antigen. Measured with immunoSEQ multiplex PCR; TCRdb has only the in-frame clones, and not every one. The sample records approximately 54,000 clones, over 75% being singletons. Expansion with viral peptide pools was applied to antigen-specific CD4+ T cells by the ViraFEST assay prior to sequencing. The culture ran for nine to ten days, and then CD4+ T cells were isolated. The sequencing used CD4+ T cells from PBMCs cultured with HCoV-229E spike peptides, collected before COVID-19 vaccination. The source of these receptors is a human donor who received a COVID-19 vaccine.

The chain couples TRBV3-1 (or the pseudogene TRBV3-2) to TRBJ2-1; 11 bases are shared with TRBD1. The CDR3 has 16 residues. Germline assignment: CDR1 LGHDT and CDR2 YNNKEL (reference sequence). V lost 4 bases and J lost 7; bases outside the gene matches: 9. The CDR3, as DNA: TGTGCCAGCAGCCGAAGCGGGACAGGGGGACGAAATGAGCAGTTCTTC. Its translation: CASSRSGTGGRNEQFF.

The V and J genes are TRBV4-3 and TRBJ1-1; TRBD1 agrees at 8 bases. The CDR3 covers 15 residues. V lost 4 bases and J lost 1; bases outside the gene matches: 5. Germline lookup yields CDR1 LGHNA and CDR2 YSLEER. CDR3 region: CASSRDGQGNTEAFF. In nucleotides, the CDR3 is TGCGCCAGCAGCCGTGACGGACAGGGGAACACTGAAGCTTTCTTT.

The V and J genes are TRBV18 and TRBJ1-5, with unresolved D. Germline V gives CDR1 KGHSH, CDR2 LQKENI. Trimming took off 2 bases at V and 0 bases at J, with 8 bases between the two ends. The CDR3 is made up of 15 amino acids. The CDR3 DNA is TGTGCCAGCTCACCATTCCGGGGTAGCAATCAGCCCCAGCATTTT. This sequence encodes CASSPFRGSNQPQHF.

This sequence joins TRBV18 and TRBJ2-2; D call uncertain. V was pared by 2 bases and J by 1 base, with 5 bases between. Germline assignment: CDR1 KGHSH and CDR2 LQKENI. CDR3 length equals 14 residues. The CDR3 loop is CASSPRQNTGELFF. The CDR3 nucleotides read TGTGCCAGCTCACCAAGGCAGAACACCGGGGAGCTGTTTTTT. The entire variable domain, with the rest obtained from reference TRBV18 and TRBJ2-2, is as follows: NAGVMQNPRHLVRRRGQEARLRCSPMKGHSHVYWYRQLPEEGLKFMVYLQKENIIDESGMPKERFSAEFPKEGPSILRIQQVVRGDSAAYFCASSPRQNTGELFFGEGSRLTVL.

The V call is TRBV30, the J call TRBJ1-2; D is possibly TRBD1 (6 bases). Per the germline V gene, CDR1 is GTSNPN and CDR2 is SVGIG (reference sequence). Trimming stripped 2 bases from V and 0 bases from J, with 16 bases between. This CDR3 has 16 amino acids. The DNA for the CDR3 is TGTGCCTGGAGTAGGCCCCGGGACAAAACTAACTATGGCTACACCTTC. Its translation is CAWSRPRDKTNYGYTF.

The V gene is TRBV18, the J gene TRBJ1-4, with 11 nucleotides matching TRBD1. Germline V gives CDR1 KGHSH, CDR2 LQKENI. The ends lost 2 bases at V and 7 bases at J; junction bases unmatched: 6. The CDR3 extends over 16 amino acids. The CDR3 sequence is CASSPRTGGSGEKLFF. The CDR3 DNA follows: TGTGCCAGCTCACCAAGGACAGGGGGCAGCGGTGAAAAACTGTTTTTT.

The chain is built from TRBV2 and TRBJ2-3; D gene unclear. Germline V gene sequence: CDR1 SNHLY, CDR2 FYNNEI. V lost 6 bases and J 2 bases, leaving 3 bases between the germline ends. This CDR3 has 11 residues. The CDR3 sequence is CASSPTDTQYF. The CDR3 nucleotides are TGTGCCAGCAGCCCCACAGATACGCAGTATTTT.

The rearrangement links TRBV5-4 to TRBJ1-4; 7 bases line up with TRBD1. Unmatched junction bases numbered 5, after V lost 4 bases and J lost 8 bases. The CDR3 runs to 13 residues. CDR1 SGHNT and CDR2 YYREEE come from the germline V gene (reference sequence). CDR3 loop: CASSRDRGEKLFF. CDR3 sequence (DNA): TGTGCCAGCAGCCGGGACAGAGGAGAAAAACTGTTTTTT.

V gene TRBV4-1 combines with J gene TRBJ2-1; 13 bases align to TRBD2. The V segment lost 4 bases and the J segment 5 bases; nucleotides outside the gene matches: 11. There are 18 residues in the CDR3. Germline CDR1 is MGHRA and CDR2 is YSYEKL. The CDR3 nucleotides read TGCGCCAGCAGCCCTTCAAAAGGACTAGCGGGGGTAAACAATGAGCAGTTCTTC. It codes for CASSPSKGLAGVNNEQFF.

The rearrangement uses TRBV4-1 and TRBJ2-2; 8 positions match TRBD2. V lost 4 bases, J lost 4 bases, and 8 bases stayed unmatched. Germline V gives CDR1 MGHRA, CDR2 YSYEKL. The length of the CDR3 is 16 residues. The CDR3 here is CASSPRSGGSTGELFF. CDR3 coding DNA: TGCGCCAGCAGCCCGCGAAGCGGGGGTAGCACCGGGGAGCTGTTTTTT.

This chain links TRBV5-6 with TRBJ1-4; D is possibly TRBD1 (5 bases). Germline CDR1 reads SGHDT; CDR2 reads YYEEEE. This CDR3 region has 14 residues. Trimming cost V 3 bases and J 7 bases, with 13 bases left between them. CDR3 region: CASSSSGGSEKLFF. DNA of the CDR3: TGTGCCAGCAGCTCGTCCGGGGGTAGTGAAAAACTGTTTTTT.

The chain has TRBV5-8 and TRBJ2-7, with D possibly matching TRBD1 (6 bases). The CDR3 is 16 residues long. Germline CDR1 is SGHTS and CDR2 is YDEGEE. The V gene lost 0 bases and the J gene lost 2 bases, with 15 bases spanning the gap. As DNA, the CDR3 is TGTGCCAGCAGCTTGGCCGGGTTTCAGGGGACCTACGAGCAGTACGTC. Encoded protein: CASSLAGFQGTYEQYV.

The V call is TRBV28, the J call TRBJ2-5; a weak D match, TRBD2 (7 bases). CDR3 length: 14 residues. CDR1 is MDHEN, CDR2 SYDVKM, per germline. Trimming took off 6 bases at V and 4 bases at J, with 15 bases between the two ends. Here the CDR3 reads CASRRGGAGETQYF. The CDR3 DNA sequence: TGTGCCAGCAGAAGAGGGGGGGCGGGAGAGACCCAGTACTTC. The variable domain in full, with the rest retrieved from reference TRBV28 and TRBJ2-5, is DVKVTQSSRYLVKRTGEKVFLECVQDMDHENMFWYRQDPGLGLRLIYFSYDVKMKEKGDIPEGYSVSREKKERFSLILESASTNQTSMYLCASRRGGAGETQYFGPGTRLLVL.

The chain combines TRBV2 with TRBJ2-7, with 7 bases matching TRBD1. V was pared by 8 bases and J by 2 bases, with 6 bases of the junction left unmatched. The CDR3 contains 13 residues. Germline values: CDR1 SNHLY, CDR2 FYNNEI. CDR3 coding DNA: TGTGCCAGCCGCAGGGGGTGGGCCTACGAGCAGTACGTC. Translated, it gives CASRRGWAYEQYV.

This clone was recorded only once. The chain joins TRBV6-1 to TRBJ1-1, with a weak D call TRBD1 (6 bases). Germline V CDR1 and CDR2: MNHNS, SASEGT. The CDR3 loop spans 18 amino acids. The V and J ends lost 2 bases and 4 bases respectively, with 23 bases between them. The CDR3 sequence is CASSESPLVGGQSTEAFF. The CDR3 DNA sequence: TGTGCCAGCAGTGAAAGCCCCCTTGTCGGGGGGCAGAGCACTGAAGCTTTCTTT.

This clone was seen more than once but under ten times. The chain links TRBV5-5 to TRBJ1-5; D remains ambiguous. The germline V gene has CDR1 SGHKS and CDR2 YYEKEE (reference sequence). CDR3 length equals 14 residues. The V end lost 1 base, the J end lost 4 bases, and 9 bases lay between the germline ends. CDR3 DNA: TGTGCCAGCAGCTTGTGGCCATTTAATCAGCCCCAGCATTTT. Amino acid sequence: CASSLWPFNQPQHF.

This clone has just one count. This CDR3 reads CASSPQGSYNEQFF. The DNA of the CDR3 is TGTGCCAGCAGTCCCCAGGGCTCCTACAATGAGCAGTTCTTC. J is TRBJ2-1 and V is TRBV6-5; D is possibly TRBD1 (5 bases). This CDR3 region has 14 residues. In germline, CDR1 is MNHEY, CDR2 SVGAGI. With 5 bases removed from V and 0 bases from J, the gap between germline ends came to 8 bases.

This clone showed up just a few times. The J gene is TRBJ1-2, the V gene TRBV2; TRBD1 aligns across 8 bases. V trimming: 6 bases; J trimming: 8 bases; junction bases outside the gene matches: 11. The V gene's germline CDR1 is SNHLY and CDR2 FYNNEI. The CDR3 is 14 amino acids. The CDR3 region is CASRDRVISEGYTF. CDR3 in DNA: TGTGCCAGCAGGGACAGGGTGATTTCGGAGGGCTACACCTTC.

The chain couples TRBV29-1 to TRBJ1-5; the match to TRBD1 covers 7 bases. V lost 4 bases, J lost 1 base, and 1 base stayed unmatched. The V gene's germline CDR1 is SQVTM and CDR2 ANQGSEA. This CDR3 is 13 amino acids long. Written as DNA, the CDR3 is TGCAGCGTTGGGACAGGAAGCAATCAGCCCCAGCATTTT. Its translation is CSVGTGSNQPQHF.

The chain recombines TRBV2 with TRBJ1-2, with D possibly being TRBD1 (6 bases). V was trimmed by 2 bases and J by 4 bases, leaving 11 bases between them. Per the germline V gene, CDR1 is SNHLY and CDR2 is FYNNEI. This CDR3 is 14 amino acids long. The DNA of the CDR3 is TGTGCCAGCAGTGAAATCCAGGGGACCTATGGCTACACCTTC. It specifies CASSEIQGTYGYTF.

The chain's CDR3 is CASSLVVRGSSTDTQYF. The CDR3 DNA is TGCGCCAGCAGCTTGGTAGTTAGAGGATCTAGCACAGATACGCAGTATTTT. This sequence joins TRBV5-1 and TRBJ2-3; D remains unclear. The CDR3 runs to 17 residues. Germline CDR1 and CDR2: SGHRS and YFSETQ. V shed 0 bases and J shed 0 bases, with 14 bases lying between them.

J is TRBJ2-2 and V is TRBV3-1 (or the pseudogene TRBV3-2); a possible D gene is TRBD1 (6 bases). In germline, CDR1 is LGHDT, CDR2 YNNKEL (reference sequence). V was cut by 4 bases and J by 7 bases, with 16 bases left in between. The length of the CDR3 is 15 residues. CDR3 in DNA: TGTGCCAGCAGCCTCGACTACCGAGGGGGCGGGGAGCTGTTTTTT. It yields the protein CASSLDYRGGGELFF.

The rearrangement links TRBV4-3 to TRBJ2-7; D uncertain. The CDR3 runs to 16 residues. With 5 bases removed from V and 0 bases from J, the gap between germline ends came to 17 bases. Germline CDR1 is LGHNA and CDR2 is YSLEER. CDR3 DNA: TGCGCCAGCAGCAAAAGTGAAGGGAATAGCTCCTACGAGCAGTACGTC. Translated, it gives CASSKSEGNSSYEQYV.